The source of this TCR beta chain is a study of OX40 agonist ivuxolimab in advanced cancers. The study in broad terms: Ivuxolimab, which targeted the costimulatory receptor OX40 (CD134), was an agonistic, fully human IgG2 monoclonal antibody. Intravenous ivuxolimab was administered to patients every 2 weeks at six dose levels: 0.01, 0.1, 0.3, 1.5, 3 and 10 mg/kg. A male proportion of under 85% and a mean age of 60 years, ranging from about 20 to 80, were recorded for the dose-escalation cohort. Prior anti-PD-1, anti-PD-L1 or anti-CTLA-4 therapy was permitted, and checkpoint inhibitors had been received by roughly 42% of dose-escalation patients. Of the roughly 50 dose-escalation patients, hepatocellular carcinoma was present in roughly 19, melanoma in roughly 15, renal cell carcinoma in 9 and head and neck cancer in 9. Peripheral TCRbeta sequencing was intended to test whether TCR sequence diversity was altered and clonal T-cell expansion was caused by ivuxolimab. The paper describes the monotherapy dose-escalation part (N ≈ 51 patients) of the phase I trial of ivuxolimab. Partial responses occurred in three dose-escalation patients, of whom one had hepatocellular carcinoma and two had cutaneous melanoma. Summary of the overall study and its limitations: At doses of 0.1 to 3.0 mg/kg, clonal expansion of both CD4+ and CD8+ T cells in blood was seen between baseline and week 6. In the 0.1-3.0 mg/kg groups, partial responders were among the patients with the lowest normalized peripheral clonal expansion, particularly in CD8+ T cells. After ivuxolimab, expanded clones were on average more numerous among CD8+ T cells than among CD4+ T cells. Antigen specificity was not determined for the clonally expanded peripheral T cells. Low levels of normalized T-cell clonal expansion were also seen in some patients who did not respond.

The trial excluded patients who had a history of autoimmune disease or who were on systemic immunosuppression. Peripheral blood for TCR sequencing was collected from all dose cohorts at baseline, on cycle 4 day 1, and on cycle 7 day 1. Samples came from an open-label, multicenter, first-in-human phase I dose-escalation trial of ivuxolimab. Adults with locally advanced or metastatic melanoma, renal cell carcinoma, hepatocellular carcinoma or head and neck squamous cell carcinoma were enrolled in the trial. CD4+ and CD8+ T cells were sorted separately from peripheral blood before TCR sequencing. V drops 0 bases and J drops 9 bases, leaving 9 bases in between. Measured from the cysteine to the phenylalanine, the CDR3 is 12 residues long. Of the read, only the CDR3 DNA is kept; its 36 bases are in frame from base 1. Based on the germline V gene, the CDR1 and CDR2 sequences are SGHAT and FQNNGV. Genomic DNA was isolated from the sorted cells so that the TCRbeta CDR3 region could be sequenced. The immunoSEQ Assay was used to sequence the TCRbeta CDR3 regions. TCRdb re-hosts the immuneACCESS table, in-frame sequences only. Its copies lack some clones; in the studies checked, an unresolved V gene accounts for under half of them, and the cause for the rest is not known. A total of some 73,000 clones appear in this sample, more than 80% of them only once. The top ten clones comprise 9.5% to 12% of the sample.

About this clone: The target of this receptor is not known. Base-call qualities are not available, and no considerably larger clone is one nucleotide away.

This specimen was CD4+ or CD8+ T cells sorted from blood, taken in a trial of the OX40 agonist ivuxolimab. The rearranged segments are TRBV11-2 and TRBJ2-7, with an unclear D gene assignment. The TCR sequence derives from an adult with an advanced solid tumor such as melanoma, head and neck, liver or kidney cancer. The nucleotides are TGTGCCAGCAGCTTAGATTATGCACGGCAGTACTTC. The encoded protein is CASSLDYARQYF.